This entry lists 27 T cell receptor beta chains sequenced from one sample in a study of Ad26.COV2.S vaccination and SARS-CoV-2 variants. Generated by immunoSEQ multiplex PCR, the TCRdb table keeps only in-frame clones and is missing some. This table holds 380,000 or so clones, around four fifths found once. Treatment denoted: around 19 received Ad26.COV2.S at low or high dose, single or two shots; about 5 received placebo; per-sample allocation not given. Sampling took place 63 days after the first vaccine or placebo injection. The sequenced sample was peripheral blood, obtained in a trial of Ad26.COV2.S vaccine versus placebo. The receptor source for this set is a person between 18 and 65 years old who received the Ad26.COV2.S COVID-19 vaccine or a placebo.

The CDR3 reads CSVLRGINTDTQYF. CDR3 nucleotides: TGCAGCGTTCTCAGGGGAATCAACACAGATACGCAGTATTTT. J is TRBJ2-3 and V is TRBV29-1; D is possibly TRBD1 (6 bases). Trimming took off 5 bases at V and 2 bases at J, with 14 bases between the two ends. The CDR3 covers 14 residues. Germline values: CDR1 SQVTM, CDR2 ANQGSEA.

This chain connects TRBV11-3 to TRBJ1-1; D ambiguous. The CDR3 is 13 residues long. V lost 3 bases and J lost 6, with 11 bases in between. Germline lookup yields CDR1 SGHNT and CDR2 YENEEA. The CDR3 nucleotides are TGTGCCAGCAGCTTTAACAATTTCCCTGAAGCTTTCTTT. Translated, it gives CASSFNNFPEAFF.

The CDR3 nucleotides read TGTGCCTGGAACGTAAAGGGTAATTCACCCCTCCACTTT. This encodes CAWNVKGNSPLHF. The chain has TRBV30 and TRBJ1-6, with no clear D. The germline gives CDR1 GTSNPN, CDR2 SVGIG (reference sequence). The germline V and J ends were trimmed by 4 bases and 6 bases, with 10 bases remaining between them. The CDR3 is 13 amino acids.

The gene calls are TRBV7-9 and TRBJ2-2; TRBD1 matches 8 bases. The CDR3 sequence is 15 residues long. Germline V gives CDR1 SEHNR, CDR2 FQNEAQ (reference sequence). After removal of 5 bases from V and 5 bases from J, the junction contained 7 bases not matched to a gene. The CDR3 sequence: CASSHPDRVTGELFF. The CDR3 DNA is TGTGCCAGCAGCCACCCGGACAGGGTAACCGGGGAGCTGTTTTTT.

This chain joins TRBV9 and TRBJ1-6; no reliable D call. The CDR3 is 14 amino acids. CDR1 is SGDLS, CDR2 YYNGEE, per germline. The V end was cut by 6 bases, the J end by 8 bases, with 15 bases between. The CDR3 DNA reads as TGTGCCAGCACCTCCCCCCAAGCGGATTCACCCCTCCACTTT. It encodes CASTSPQADSPLHF.

The chain has TRBV12-3 or TRBV12-4 and TRBJ1-1; D gene unclear. The CDR3 length is 11 residues. Trimming took 5 bases from V and 3 from J, leaving 4 bases between them. The CDR3 region is CASSGDTEAFF. CDR3 nucleotides: TGTGCCAGCAGTGGGGACACTGAAGCTTTCTTT.

The rearrangement joins TRBV27 to TRBJ2-1, with TRBD2 matching over 10 bases. The CDR3 is 16 amino acids. V shed 6 bases, J shed 2 bases, and the junction held 7 bases outside the gene matches. Per the germline V gene, CDR1 is MNHEY and CDR2 is SMNVEV (reference sequence). Here the CDR3 DNA reads TGTGCCAGCAGCCAGATAGCGGGAGGTACCTACAATGAGCAGTTCTTC. This encodes CASSQIAGGTYNEQFF.

The rearrangement joins TRBV19 to TRBJ2-6; D is uncertain. The CDR3 is 14 amino acids. Germline assignment: CDR1 LNHDA and CDR2 SQIVND (reference sequence). V lost 4 bases and J lost 0, with 4 bases in between. The CDR3 DNA reads as TGTGCCAGTAGTAAAAGCTCTGGGGCCAACGTCCTGACTTTC. Translation gives CASSKSSGANVLTF.

V is TRBV5-6 and J is TRBJ2-5, with a weak D call TRBD2 (5 bases). The V end lost 3 bases, the J end lost 9 bases, and 15 bases lay between the germline ends. The CDR3 is 13 amino acids. CDR1 and CDR2 from the germline V gene are SGHDT and YYEEEE. For the CDR3, the DNA is TGTGCCAGCAGCTCACGGGGAGTGGTGGCCCAGTACTTC. This encodes CASSSRGVVAQYF.

This rearrangement joins TRBV5-4 to TRBJ2-6; D not certain. Deletions cut 5 bases from V and 0 bases from J, with 3 bases between. CDR1 SGHNT and CDR2 YYREEE come from the germline V gene (reference sequence). The CDR3 covers 13 residues. This CDR3 reads CASRVSGANVLTF. The DNA of the CDR3 is TGTGCCAGCAGGGTCTCTGGGGCCAACGTCCTGACTTTC.

This sequence joins TRBV6-5 and TRBJ2-7; TRBD1 matches at 7 bases. Germline CDR1 MNHEY, CDR2 SVGAGI. The CDR3 runs to 13 residues. After removal of 5 bases from V and 3 bases from J, the junction contained 4 bases not matched to a gene. Here the CDR3 DNA reads TGTGCCAGCAGTATACAGGGGTACTACGAGCAGTACTTC. Its protein product is CASSIQGYYEQYF.

The chain carries TRBV19 and TRBJ1-5; D is ambiguous. The germline V gene has CDR1 LNHDA and CDR2 SQIVND (reference sequence). The V and J ends lost 6 bases and 1 base respectively, with 4 bases between them. The CDR3 totals 12 residues. CDR3 in DNA: TGTGCCAGTAGGACAAGCAATCAGCCCCAGCATTTT. Its protein is CASRTSNQPQHF.

This rearrangement joins TRBV2 to TRBJ2-5, with D possibly being TRBD1 (6 bases). There are 13 residues in the CDR3. V was pared by 7 bases and J by 2 bases, with 11 bases between. In germline, CDR1 is SNHLY, CDR2 FYNNEI. The CDR3 DNA follows: TGTGCCAGCATGACGGACAGTCAAGAGACCCAGTACTTC. Translating it yields CASMTDSQETQYF.

The rearrangement uses TRBV6-5 and TRBJ1-2; 7 positions agree with TRBD1. CDR1 and CDR2 from the germline V gene are MNHEY and SVGAGI. The CDR3 contains 15 residues. V lost 6 bases, J lost 2 bases, and 9 bases stayed unmatched. The CDR3 protein is CASRAGQVPNYGYTF. In nucleotides, the CDR3 is TGTGCCAGCAGGGCCGGACAGGTACCCAACTATGGCTACACCTTC.

This clone showed up just once. This sequence joins TRBV30 and TRBJ2-7; D gene uncertain. Germline CDR1 and CDR2: GTSNPN and SVGIG (reference sequence). Trimming cost V 3 bases and J 4 bases, with 16 bases left between them. The CDR3 consists of 14 residues. CDR3 sequence (DNA): TGTGCCTGGAGCCGCGATGAGGTGTTATACGAGCAGTACTTC. This codes for CAWSRDEVLYEQYF.

This clone has only one observation. CDR3 sequence (DNA): TGTGCCAGCAGCTCCACAGGGGTGCAGTACTTC. Translated: CASSSTGVQYF. The chain joins TRBV5-6 to TRBJ2-7; 7 nucleotides line up with TRBD1. V shed 3 bases, J shed 9 bases, and the junction held 3 bases outside the gene matches. The length of the CDR3 is 11 residues. CDR1 is SGHDT and CDR2 is YYEEEE in the germline V gene.

The gene calls are TRBV4-2 and TRBJ2-7; D not certain. CDR3 size: 15 residues. CDR1 and CDR2 from the germline V gene are LGHNA and YNFKEQ. The ends were cut back, 1 base at V and 2 bases at J, with 12 bases in the middle. CDR3 DNA sequence: TGTGCCAGCAGCCAAGGAGGAAACGTTGCCTACGAGCAGTACTTC. Its protein is CASSQGGNVAYEQYF.

The chain employs TRBV19 and TRBJ1-1; D not certain. CDR1 is LNHDA, CDR2 SQIVND, per germline (reference sequence). The germline V and J ends were trimmed by 3 bases and 4 bases, with 9 bases remaining between them. The CDR3 totals 13 residues. CDR3 region: CASSMQVSTEAFF. CDR3 coding DNA: TGTGCCAGTAGTATGCAGGTGAGCACTGAAGCTTTCTTT.

The chain uses TRBV27 and TRBJ1-6; D might be TRBD1 (5 bases). Germline V gene sequence: CDR1 MNHEY, CDR2 SMNVEV (reference sequence). The CDR3 consists of 17 residues. Trimming took 5 bases from V and 0 from J, leaving 14 bases between them. This chain's CDR3 is CASSALTVSSYNSPLHF. The CDR3, as DNA: TGTGCCAGCAGTGCATTGACAGTTAGCTCCTATAATTCACCCCTCCACTTT.

This rearrangement joins TRBV19 to TRBJ2-2; 7 nucleotides align to TRBD1. Trimming removed 3 bases from V and 6 bases from J; junction bases left unmatched: 7. The CDR3 covers 15 residues. Looked up from germline, CDR1 is LNHDA and CDR2 is SQIVND (reference sequence). This chain's CDR3 is CASSMRQGGAGELFF. In DNA form, the CDR3 reads TGTGCCAGTAGTATGAGACAGGGCGGAGCCGGGGAGCTGTTTTTT.

This clone was counted a few times. J is TRBJ1-1 and V is TRBV6-5, with 7 bases aligning to TRBD1. V lost 6 bases and J lost 7; bases outside the gene matches: 14. The CDR3 length is 15 residues. CDR1 MNHEY and CDR2 SVGAGI come from the germline V gene. CDR3 amino acids: CASSRRGGARSEAFF. DNA for the CDR3: TGTGCCAGCAGCCGCAGGGGGGGCGCCCGAAGTGAAGCTTTCTTT.

The chain combines TRBV18 with TRBJ1-4, with D perhaps matching TRBD1 (6 bases). This CDR3 has 15 residues. V was clipped by 3 bases and J by 8 bases, with 16 bases between them. The germline V gene encodes CDR1 KGHSH and CDR2 LQKENI. The CDR3 DNA reads TGTGCCAGCTCACCCCTCAGGGGCCCTTGGGAAAAACTGTTTTTT. Translating it yields CASSPLRGPWEKLFF.

V usage is TRBV12-5 and J usage is TRBJ1-2; 7 positions match TRBD1. The CDR3 is 14 residues long. The germline V gene encodes CDR1 LGHNT and CDR2 FRNRAP. V dropped 6 bases and J dropped 4; count of bases not matched to a gene: 8. The CDR3 DNA follows: TGTGCTAGTGGCCAGGGGGACAGTGCCTATGGCTACACCTTC. Amino acids: CASGQGDSAYGYTF.

In this sample, this clone turned up many times. The J gene is TRBJ1-1, the V gene TRBV19, with TRBD1 as a possible D gene (5 bases). The CDR3 runs 15 residues. Germline lookup yields CDR1 LNHDA and CDR2 SQIVND (reference sequence). V lost 3 bases to trimming and J lost 4 bases, with 15 bases between them. The CDR3 here is CASSMGPSRGTEAFF. In nucleotides, the CDR3 is TGTGCCAGTAGTATGGGGCCCTCGAGGGGCACTGAAGCTTTCTTT.

This clone was seen only once. The chain joins TRBV7-8 to TRBJ1-1, with D unresolved. Trimming took 0 bases from V and 5 from J, leaving 13 bases between them. This CDR3 has 15 residues. The germline V gene has CDR1 SGHVS and CDR2 FQNEAQ. CDR3 nucleotide sequence: TGTGCCAGCAGCTTAGCGCGTAGCCTGAGGACTGAAGCTTTCTTT. This sequence encodes CASSLARSLRTEAFF.

This clone was seen only a few times. The CDR3 nucleotides read TGTGCCAGCAGAGCGACGAAGGTAACGTACGAGCAGTACTTC. Encoded protein: CASRATKVTYEQYF. This chain connects TRBV11-2 to TRBJ2-7; no definite D call. The CDR3 extends over 14 amino acids. Looked up from germline, CDR1 is SGHAT and CDR2 is FQNNGV. The V and J ends lost 6 bases and 4 bases respectively, with 16 bases between them.

This chain joins TRBV19 and TRBJ2-3; 9 positions match TRBD1. Germline V gene sequence: CDR1 LNHDA, CDR2 SQIVND (reference sequence). J was trimmed by 4 bases and V by 5 bases; bases with no gene match: 4. The CDR3 is made up of 14 amino acids. The CDR3 reads CASSDRGDADTQYF. The CDR3 DNA reads as TGTGCCAGTAGTGACAGGGGGGACGCAGATACGCAGTATTTT.